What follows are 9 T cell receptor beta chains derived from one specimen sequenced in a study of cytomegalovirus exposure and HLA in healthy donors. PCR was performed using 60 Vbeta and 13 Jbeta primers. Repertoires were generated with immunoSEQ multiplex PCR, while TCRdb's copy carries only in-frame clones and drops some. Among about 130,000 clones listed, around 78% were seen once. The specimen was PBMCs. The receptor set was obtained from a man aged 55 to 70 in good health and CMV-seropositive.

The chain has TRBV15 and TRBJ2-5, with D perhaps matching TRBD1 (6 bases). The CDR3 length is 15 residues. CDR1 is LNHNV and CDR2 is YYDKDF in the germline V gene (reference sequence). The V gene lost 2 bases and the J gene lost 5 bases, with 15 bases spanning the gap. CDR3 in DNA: TGTGCCACCAGCAGACCCCCTGGGGGCGAGGAGACCCAGTACTTC. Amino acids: CATSRPPGGEETQYF.

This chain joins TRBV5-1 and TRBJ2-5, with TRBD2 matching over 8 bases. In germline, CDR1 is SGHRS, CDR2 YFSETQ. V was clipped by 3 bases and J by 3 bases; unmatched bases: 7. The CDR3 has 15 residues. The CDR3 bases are TGCGCCAGCAGCTACCTCGGGACTAGGGAAGAGACCCAGTACTTC. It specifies CASSYLGTREETQYF.

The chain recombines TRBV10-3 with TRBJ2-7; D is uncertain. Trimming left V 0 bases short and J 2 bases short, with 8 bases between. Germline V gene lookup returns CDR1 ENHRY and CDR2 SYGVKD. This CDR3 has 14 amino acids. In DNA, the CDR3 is TGTGCCATCAGTGAGTCGATTACTCCCTACGAGCAGTACTTC. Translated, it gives CAISESITPYEQYF.

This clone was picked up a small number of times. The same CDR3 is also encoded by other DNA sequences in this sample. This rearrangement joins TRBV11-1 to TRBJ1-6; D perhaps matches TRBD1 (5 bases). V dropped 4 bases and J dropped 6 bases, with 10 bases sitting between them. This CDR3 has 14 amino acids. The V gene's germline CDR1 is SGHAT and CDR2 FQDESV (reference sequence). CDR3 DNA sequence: TGTGCCAGCAGCTCAACAGGTTTTAATTCACCCCTCCACTTT. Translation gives CASSSTGFNSPLHF.

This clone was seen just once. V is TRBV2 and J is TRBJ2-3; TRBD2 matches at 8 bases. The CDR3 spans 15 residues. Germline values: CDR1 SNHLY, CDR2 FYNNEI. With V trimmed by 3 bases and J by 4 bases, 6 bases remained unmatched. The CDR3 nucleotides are TGTGCCAGCAGTGATTACGGGGGGGCCGCAGATACGCAGTATTTT. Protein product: CASSDYGGAADTQYF.

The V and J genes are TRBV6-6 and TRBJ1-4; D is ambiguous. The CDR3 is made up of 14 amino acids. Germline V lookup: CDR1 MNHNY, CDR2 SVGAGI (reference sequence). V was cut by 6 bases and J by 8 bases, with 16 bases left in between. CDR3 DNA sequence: TGTGCCAGCAGCCTGCAGGCGTCTAGCGAAAAACTGTTTTTT. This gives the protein CASSLQASSEKLFF.

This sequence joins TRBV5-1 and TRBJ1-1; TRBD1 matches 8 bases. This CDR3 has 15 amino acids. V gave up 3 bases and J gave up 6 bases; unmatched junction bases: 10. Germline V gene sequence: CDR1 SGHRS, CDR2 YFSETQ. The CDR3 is CASSWTGLSSAEAFF. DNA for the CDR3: TGCGCCAGCAGCTGGACAGGGCTTTCCTCCGCTGAAGCTTTCTTT.

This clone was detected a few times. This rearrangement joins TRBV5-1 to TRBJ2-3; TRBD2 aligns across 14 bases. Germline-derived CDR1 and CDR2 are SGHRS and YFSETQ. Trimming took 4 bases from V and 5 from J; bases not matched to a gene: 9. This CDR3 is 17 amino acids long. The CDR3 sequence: CASSQGLTSGGGDTQYF. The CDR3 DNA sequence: TGCGCCAGCAGCCAGGGGCTGACTAGCGGGGGGGGAGATACGCAGTATTTT.

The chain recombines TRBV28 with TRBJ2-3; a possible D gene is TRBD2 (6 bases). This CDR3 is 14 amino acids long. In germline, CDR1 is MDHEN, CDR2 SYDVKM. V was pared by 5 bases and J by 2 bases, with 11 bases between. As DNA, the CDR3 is TGTGCCAGCAGTGGGACTGGGGCCACAGATACGCAGTATTTT. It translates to CASSGTGATDTQYF.